This section outlines one T cell receptor (beta chain) sequence together with its context. Its antigen is not identified. The patients chosen for sequencing had shown expansion of CD8+CD57+ cells (detected by flow cytometry). By the time of blood sampling, patients had still received no therapy. Genomic DNA served as template for TCR beta VDJ and CDR3 profiling. Each CDR3 protein gets one entry after TCRdb re-called the reads with MiXCR. The sample carries hundreds of thousands of distinct CDR3 sequences, about 44% recorded once. The entry originates in a study of CD8+CD57+ T cells in acquired aplastic anemia. Whole-study context: Sorting CD4+ and CD8+ cells gave DNA averaging around 3 ug.

General observations from the study: Patients had under 30 CD8+ CDR3 sequences in common with controls (the shared set). With respect to CD8+ Simpson's diversity, patients and controls did not differ significantly.

The clonotype originates from a human donor with aplastic anemia. Sequencing was performed on sorted CD4+, CD8+, or CD8+CD57+ T cells (not recorded which) from PBMCs.

The CDR3 is CATSRGTVSYEHVTDTQYF. CDR3 nucleotide sequence: TGTGCCACCAGCAGGGGGACAGTTTCCTACGAGCATGTCACAGATACGCAGTATTTT. This chain uses TRBV15 with TRBJ2-3; 7 nucleotides line up with TRBD1. The germline CDR1 and CDR2 sequences are LNHNV and YYDKDF (reference sequence). The CDR3 sequence is 19 residues long. V dropped 3 bases and J dropped 2; count of bases not matched to a gene: 17.